The 19 T cell receptor beta chains reported below all come from one sample, sequenced in a study of shared T cell receptors in the human thymus. The assay was immunoSEQ multiplex PCR, and TCRdb's table has in-frame clones only and misses some. This sample carries 550,000 to 800,000 clones, approximately 85% of them seen once, and the ten largest clones take around 0.01%. These data were also reused for a study on human thymus T cells.

The specimen was thymocytes. The receptors originated from a girl under two years old with a congenital heart defect.

V and J are TRBV29-1 and TRBJ1-2, with a possible D match to TRBD1 (6 bases). V was clipped by 4 bases and J by 8 bases, with 14 bases between them. CDR3 size: 12 residues. Germline V lookup: CDR1 SQVTM, CDR2 ANQGSEA. CDR3: CSVGQAPRGYTF. The DNA for the CDR3 is TGCAGCGTTGGACAGGCCCCCCGGGGCTACACCTTC.

V gene TRBV6-5 combines with J gene TRBJ1-2; unclear D gene. Germline lookup yields CDR1 MNHEY and CDR2 SVGAGI. The CDR3 is 13 residues long. V dropped 2 bases and J dropped 8 bases, with 12 bases sitting between them. The CDR3, as DNA: TGTGCCAGCAGTTACGATCTTTCGGGAGGCTACACCTTC. It codes for CASSYDLSGGYTF.

The chain combines TRBV5-5 with TRBJ1-1; D unclear. V lost 0 bases to trimming and J lost 1 base, with 10 bases between them. This CDR3 is built from 15 residues. CDR1 SGHKS and CDR2 YYEKEE come from the germline V gene (reference sequence). The CDR3 region is CASSLGVIPNTEAFF. The CDR3 nucleotides read TGTGCCAGCAGCTTGGGTGTAATCCCGAACACTGAAGCTTTCTTT. Full variable domain (missing parts from reference TRBV5-5 and TRBJ1-1): DAGVTQSPTHLIKTRGQQVTLRCSPISGHKSVSWYQQVLGQGPQFIFQYYEKEERGRGNFPDRFSARQFPNYSSELNVNALLLGDSALYLCASSLGVIPNTEAFFGQGTRLTVV.

Of note for this clone: A read error may account for a junction end that differs from germline. The CDR3 bases are TGTGTCAGCAGCTTGTGGGGTTTAGTAGGAGTAGGGGCCTACGAGCAGTACTTC. Its translation: CVSSLWGLVGVGAYEQYF. The J gene is TRBJ2-7, the V gene TRBV5-6, with D perhaps matching TRBD1 (5 bases). Germline V CDR1 and CDR2: SGHDT, YYEEEE. The CDR3 has 18 residues.

This sequence joins TRBV6-4 and TRBJ2-1; 10 bases are shared with TRBD2. Germline CDR1 and CDR2: MRHNA and SNTAGT. This CDR3 is 16 amino acids long. Trimming at V came to 4 bases and at J to 6 bases, leaving 9 bases not matched to a gene. The CDR3 spells CASSARRTSGFNEQFF. CDR3 nucleotide sequence: TGTGCCAGCAGTGCGCGTCGGACTAGCGGATTCAATGAGCAGTTCTTC.

The chain carries TRBV5-6 and TRBJ1-2; D is unclear. There are 15 residues in the CDR3. CDR1 SGHDT and CDR2 YYEEEE come from the germline V gene. V shed 3 bases and J shed 4 bases, with 16 bases lying between them. CDR3: CASSWALEEGYGYTF. Written as DNA, the CDR3 is TGTGCCAGCAGCTGGGCCCTCGAGGAGGGCTATGGCTACACCTTC.

The V gene is TRBV27, the J gene TRBJ2-3, with TRBD2 matching over 14 bases. CDR1 is MNHEY, CDR2 SMNVEV, per germline (reference sequence). V trimming: 6 bases; J trimming: 1 base; junction bases outside the gene matches: 9. This CDR3 spans 18 amino acids. CDR3 residues: CASRTWTSGGQGTDTQYF. The CDR3 DNA reads as TGTGCCAGCAGAACCTGGACTAGCGGGGGGCAGGGCACAGATACGCAGTATTTT.

The chain joins TRBV25-1 to TRBJ2-1; TRBD1 matches at 8 bases. CDR3 length: 18 amino acids. V was clipped by 4 bases and J by 5 bases; unmatched bases: 16. From germline, CDR1 is MGHDK and CDR2 SYGVNS. The CDR3 bases are TGTGCCAGCAGTGCTCCCTACCCAACAGGGGGAAGCCACAATGAGCAGTTCTTC. Protein product: CASSAPYPTGGSHNEQFF. Filled out from reference TRBV25-1 and TRBJ2-1, the complete variable domain reads EADIYQTPRYLVIGTGKKITLECSQTMGHDKMYWYQQDPGMELHLIHYSYGVNSTEKGDLSSESTVSRIRTEHFPLTLESARPSHTSQYLCASSAPYPTGGSHNEQFFGPGTRLTVL.

J is TRBJ1-6 and V is TRBV5-4; 8 bases match TRBD1. Germline V gives CDR1 SGHNT, CDR2 YYREEE (reference sequence). The CDR3 has 13 amino acids. V lost 4 bases to trimming and J lost 14 bases; unmatched junction nucleotides: 8. The CDR3 coding sequence is TGTGCCAGCAGCCTCAGGGGACAGGACTCCCTCCACTTT. It encodes CASSLRGQDSLHF.

J is TRBJ2-5 and V is TRBV5-5; TRBD1 might be the D (6 bases). The CDR3 consists of 18 residues. V lost 2 bases to trimming and J lost 2 bases, with 22 bases between them. Looked up from germline, CDR1 is SGHKS and CDR2 is YYEKEE (reference sequence). The CDR3 nucleotides read TGTGCCAGCAGCTTTGTGTGTAAACGGACAGCCTCACAAGAGACCCAGTACTTC. It is translated as CASSFVCKRTASQETQYF.

The chain links TRBV4-1 to TRBJ2-5; 7 nucleotides match TRBD2. Germline-derived CDR1 and CDR2 are MGHRA and YSYEKL. After removal of 1 base from V and 5 bases from J, the junction contained 16 bases not matched to a gene. This CDR3 comprises 18 residues. The CDR3 is CASSQAPERVGRAETQYF. As DNA, the CDR3 is TGCGCCAGCAGCCAAGCCCCTGAGCGTGTAGGGAGGGCGGAGACCCAGTACTTC.

The chain joins TRBV5-1 to TRBJ2-1; 12 bases agree with TRBD1. Per germline, CDR1 SGHRS and CDR2 YFSETQ. The CDR3 length is 16 residues. V dropped 3 bases and J dropped 7; count of bases not matched to a gene: 8. The DNA for the CDR3 is TGCGCCAGCAGCTCGGGACAGGGGGCGCCCACTAATGAGCAGTTCTTC. Translation gives CASSSGQGAPTNEQFF. The complete variable domain, with remaining parts taken from reference TRBV5-1 and TRBJ2-1, reads KAGVTQTPRYLIKTRGQQVTLSCSPISGHRSVSWYQQTPGQGLQFLFEYFSETQRNKGNFPGRFSGRQFSNSRSEMNVSTLELGDSALYLCASSSGQGAPTNEQFFGPGTRLTVL.

The genes are TRBV5-1 and TRBJ1-3; TRBD1 might be the D (5 bases). Germline V gene data show CDR1 as SGHRS and CDR2 as YFSETQ. This CDR3 spans 19 amino acids. Trimming took off 0 bases at V and 5 bases at J, with 24 bases between the two ends. The CDR3 sequence: CASSLVAPTSGKKRNTIYF. In DNA form, the CDR3 reads TGCGCCAGCAGCTTGGTCGCACCTACCTCAGGGAAGAAGCGAAACACCATATATTTT.

This chain uses TRBV5-1 with TRBJ1-2, with TRBD1 matching 9 bases. Unmatched junction bases numbered 4, after V lost 4 bases and J lost 3 bases. Per germline, CDR1 SGHRS and CDR2 YFSETQ. This CDR3 contains 14 residues. The CDR3 here is CASSLWTGDYGYTF. In nucleotides, the CDR3 is TGCGCCAGCAGCCTGTGGACAGGGGACTATGGCTACACCTTC.

The chain has TRBV9 and TRBJ1-4; a possible D gene is TRBD1 (5 bases). This CDR3 is built from 15 residues. With 3 bases removed from V and 5 bases from J, the gap between germline ends came to 14 bases. CDR1 and CDR2 from the germline V gene are SGDLS and YYNGEE. The CDR3 loop is CASSDDSSRNEKLFF. The CDR3 nucleotides are TGTGCCAGCAGCGACGACAGTTCGAGAAATGAAAAACTGTTTTTT.

The chain has TRBV6-5 and TRBJ2-7; 8 bases line up with TRBD2. In germline, CDR1 is MNHEY, CDR2 SVGAGI. Trimming removed 5 bases from V and 7 bases from J; junction bases left unmatched: 7. The CDR3 runs to 13 residues. CDR3 residues: CASSTGLGGEQYF. The CDR3 DNA follows: TGTGCCAGCAGTACGGGACTAGGCGGGGAGCAGTACTTC.

This clone was observed a single time. This rearrangement joins TRBV6-7 to TRBJ2-5; TRBD1 agrees at 7 bases. TRBV6-7 has ORF status, its function being uncertain. With 11 bases clipped from V and 1 base from J, the junction kept 16 bases outside the gene matches. The CDR3 extends over 16 amino acids. The CDR3 region has the DNA TGTGCCGGAAGACAGGGAAACGGTGTAGGCCAAGAGACCCAGTACTTC. Protein: CAGRQGNGVGQETQYF.

The chain recombines TRBV28 with TRBJ1-2, with D unresolved. Germline CDR1 reads MDHEN; CDR2 reads SYDVKM. The V gene lost 3 bases and the J gene lost 5 bases, with 7 bases spanning the gap. The CDR3 is made up of 12 amino acids. The CDR3, as DNA: TGTGCCAGCAGTTTTCAGTTATATGGCTACACCTTC. It yields the protein CASSFQLYGYTF.

This chain connects TRBV9 to TRBJ1-6; TRBD1 is a possible D gene (6 bases). The V gene's germline CDR1 is SGDLS and CDR2 YYNGEE. This CDR3 has 14 amino acids. V was pared by 4 bases and J by 10 bases, with 15 bases between. The CDR3 DNA sequence: TGTGCCAGCAGCTTTAGACAGGTGGACTCACCCCTCCACTTT. Translating gives CASSFRQVDSPLHF.